These 29 T cell receptor beta chains were sequenced from one sample in a study of blood T cell repertoires in COVID-19. Using immunoSEQ multiplex PCR, the repertoire was profiled, and TCRdb retains in-frame clones only, with some absent. The profile covers approximately 84,000 clones, with roughly 79% appearing a single time and roughly 15% taken by the ten largest. Sequencing input: peripheral blood. The receptors were sampled from a human donor in a cohort sampled during active COVID-19.

The CDR3 loop is CASSSGRVGGEAFF. The CDR3 DNA reads as TGTGCCAGCAGCTCCGGGAGAGTCGGGGGTGAAGCTTTCTTT. The chain is built from TRBV7-3 and TRBJ1-1, with D maybe TRBD1 (5 bases). Trimming took 4 bases from V and 7 from J, leaving 16 bases between them. The CDR3 runs to 14 residues. Germline lookup yields CDR1 SGHTA and CDR2 FQGTGA.

Of note for this clone: A single base separates this from a much larger clone, so it may be a read error. V usage is TRBV7-9 and J usage is TRBJ2-7, with 7 bases identical to TRBD1. The germline CDR1 and CDR2 sequences are SEHNR and FQNEAQ (reference sequence). Germline trimming cut 3 bases from V and 4 bases from J; bases unmatched to any gene: 0. The length of the CDR3 is 12 residues. The CDR3 reads CASSLTGYEQYF. For the CDR3, the DNA is TGTGCCAGCAGCTTGACAGGGTACGAGCAGTACTTC.

The chain has TRBV12-3 or TRBV12-4 and TRBJ1-1; TRBD1 matches 7 bases. The ends lost 6 bases at V and 14 bases at J; junction bases unmatched: 12. The CDR3 loop spans 12 amino acids. CDR3 nucleotides: TGTGCCAGCAGCTTCGGACAGGCCGGAGTATTCTTT. Translating it yields CASSFGQAGVFF.

J is TRBJ1-3 and V is TRBV7-2, with D hard to call. The V gene's germline CDR1 is SGHTA and CDR2 FQGNSA. Trimming removed 3 bases from V and 2 bases from J, with 2 bases in between. This CDR3 contains 12 residues. The CDR3 DNA sequence: TGTGCCAGCAGCTTTACTGGAAACACCATATATTTT. Amino acids: CASSFTGNTIYF.

This rearrangement joins TRBV2 to TRBJ2-3; weak D call: TRBD1 (6 bases). V was cut by 1 base and J by 5 bases, with 10 bases left in between. CDR1 is SNHLY and CDR2 is FYNNEI in the germline V gene. The CDR3 has 14 residues. CDR3 nucleotide sequence: TGTGCCAGCAGTGAAGGGGGGCAGAGAGATACGCAGTATTTT. Translating gives CASSEGGQRDTQYF.

The V call is TRBV24-1, the J call TRBJ1-3; a weak D match, TRBD1 (6 bases). Looked up from germline, CDR1 is KGHDR and CDR2 is SFDVKD. V lost 5 bases, J lost 10 bases, and 14 bases lay in between. This CDR3 comprises 13 residues. The CDR3 nucleotides read TGTGCCACCAGTGCCGGACAGTCGGGGACCATATATTTT. Protein product: CATSAGQSGTIYF.

The rearrangement links TRBV6-6 to TRBJ2-3; 11 bases are a match to TRBD2. The CDR3 sequence is 16 residues long. V shed 4 bases, J shed 5 bases, and the junction held 8 bases outside the gene matches. The germline V gene has CDR1 MNHNY and CDR2 SVGAGI (reference sequence). CDR3: CASSSYSGRAGDTQYF. CDR3 coding DNA: TGTGCCAGCAGTTCCTATAGCGGGAGGGCCGGAGATACGCAGTATTTT.

This chain connects TRBV21-1 to TRBJ1-2; the D call TRBD1 from the table was never checked on the DNA. TRBV21-1 is given as a pseudogene. There are 14 residues in the CDR3. The CDR3 region is CASGPGGYDYGYTF. The CDR3 DNA sequence: TGTGCCAGCGGTCCAGGGGGGTACGACTATGGCTACACCTTC.

This clone occurred a few times. CDR3 DNA sequence: TGTGCCAGCAGCTTCGGGCGCCAGGGGATATCTCGGGAGCTGTTTTTT. Translated, it gives CASSFGRQGISRELFF. This chain uses TRBV11-3 with TRBJ2-2, with a possible D match to TRBD1 (6 bases). Per the germline V gene, CDR1 is SGHNT and CDR2 is YENEEA. This CDR3 is built from 16 residues. V shed 3 bases and J shed 9 bases, with 20 bases lying between them.

The V and J genes are TRBV14 and TRBJ1-1; no clear D gene. From germline, CDR1 is SGHDN and CDR2 FVKESK. The V end lost 0 bases, the J end lost 4 bases, and 9 bases lay between the germline ends. The CDR3 runs 14 residues. CDR3 loop: CASSQEARGTEAFF. CDR3 coding DNA: TGTGCCAGCAGCCAAGAAGCTCGGGGCACTGAAGCTTTCTTT.

The rearrangement links TRBV14 to TRBJ1-2; TRBD1 might be the D (6 bases). Trimming pared 1 base from V and 6 bases from J, leaving 9 bases between. Germline V CDR1 and CDR2: SGHDN, FVKESK. The CDR3 runs to 13 residues. DNA of the CDR3: TGTGCCAGCAGCCAAGGGGGGCGAGATGGCTACACCTTC. This translates into CASSQGGRDGYTF.

V and J are TRBV11-2 and TRBJ1-5, with D tentatively TRBD1 (6 bases). From germline, CDR1 is SGHAT and CDR2 FQNNGV. This CDR3 is 14 amino acids long. Between the trimmed V and J ends, which lost 3 bases and 6 bases, there was a span of 12 bases. The CDR3 loop reads CASSFPGQSQPQHF. As DNA, the CDR3 is TGTGCCAGCAGCTTTCCCGGACAGTCTCAGCCCCAGCATTTT.

Concerning this clone: This CDR3 is also generated by other DNA sequences in the sample. The chain uses TRBV15 and TRBJ2-5, with D possibly being TRBD1 (5 bases). The V gene lost 1 base and the J gene lost 5 bases, with 11 bases spanning the gap. The CDR3 has 14 amino acids. Germline CDR1 LNHNV, CDR2 YYDKDF (reference sequence). The CDR3 loop is CATSRGGLGETQYF. The CDR3 region has the DNA TGTGCCACCAGCAGAGGGGGCCTGGGGGAGACCCAGTACTTC.

V is TRBV3-1 (or the pseudogene TRBV3-2) and J is TRBJ2-7; D perhaps matches TRBD2 (5 bases). Per germline, CDR1 LGHDT and CDR2 YNNKEL (reference sequence). Trimming stripped 7 bases from V and 4 bases from J, with 23 bases between. The CDR3 runs to 16 residues. The CDR3 sequence is CASTTNRGTQRYEQYF. CDR3 sequence (DNA): TGTGCCAGCACAACAAACCGAGGAACCCAGCGGTACGAGCAGTACTTC.

The rearrangement uses TRBV5-1 and TRBJ2-1; TRBD1 matches at 8 bases. There are 15 residues in the CDR3. The germline V gene encodes CDR1 SGHRS and CDR2 YFSETQ. V gave up 0 bases and J gave up 5 bases; unmatched junction bases: 4. This CDR3 is CASSLEGQVDNEQFF. The CDR3 coding sequence is TGCGCCAGCAGCTTGGAGGGACAGGTAGACAATGAGCAGTTCTTC.

This clone has more than one count but fewer than ten. This chain joins TRBV3-1 (or the pseudogene TRBV3-2) and TRBJ2-1, with 8 nucleotides matching TRBD1. The CDR3 sequence is 15 residues long. With V trimmed by 4 bases and J by 2 bases, 4 bases remained unmatched. Germline values: CDR1 LGHDT, CDR2 YNNKEL (reference sequence). CDR3 region: CASSLGTGAYNEQFF. The DNA for the CDR3 is TGTGCCAGCAGCCTTGGGACAGGTGCCTACAATGAGCAGTTCTTC.

The V and J genes are TRBV4-1 and TRBJ1-2; the match to TRBD1 covers 10 bases. The CDR3 sequence is 15 residues long. The germline gives CDR1 MGHRA, CDR2 YSYEKL. V lost 1 base, J lost 5 bases, and 4 bases stayed unmatched. This CDR3 is CASSQAGDRGYGYTF. The CDR3 DNA reads as TGCGCCAGCAGCCAAGCTGGGGACAGGGGATATGGCTACACCTTC.

This clone was found once. The V gene is TRBV7-2, the J gene TRBJ1-1; tentatively, D is TRBD1 (6 bases). V gave up 2 bases and J gave up 8 bases, with 15 bases separating them. The germline V gene encodes CDR1 SGHTA and CDR2 FQGNSA. The CDR3 has 14 amino acids. This CDR3 is CASSLLGSGTEAFF. CDR3 nucleotides: TGTGCCAGCAGCTTATTGGGGTCCGGGACAGAAGCTTTCTTT. Complete variable domain (other parts from reference TRBV7-2 and TRBJ1-1): GAGVSQSPSNKVTEKGKDVELRCDPISGHTALYWYRQSLGQGLEFLIYFQGNSAPDKSGLPSDRFSAERTGGSVSTLTIQRTQQEDSAVYLCASSLLGSGTEAFFGQGTRLTVV.

The chain is built from TRBV5-1 and TRBJ2-3; 7 positions agree with TRBD2. Unmatched junction bases numbered 3, after V lost 4 bases and J lost 1 base. Germline values: CDR1 SGHRS, CDR2 YFSETQ. The CDR3 is 14 residues long. CDR3 loop: CASSSGAGTDTQYF. CDR3 coding DNA: TGCGCCAGCAGCAGCGGGGCGGGCACAGATACGCAGTATTTT.

The CDR3 DNA is TGTGCCAGCAGCGGGGGGTACGAGCAGTACTTC. Its protein is CASSGGYEQYF. The rearrangement joins TRBV12-3 or TRBV12-4 to TRBJ2-7; 7 bases are shared with TRBD2. With 6 bases clipped from V and 4 bases from J, the junction kept 0 bases outside the gene matches. The CDR3 consists of 11 residues.

This clone has a handful of counts. The genes are TRBV30 and TRBJ1-6, with a weak D call TRBD1 (6 bases). Germline V CDR1 and CDR2: GTSNPN, SVGIG (reference sequence). V dropped 2 bases and J dropped 5 bases, with 7 bases sitting between them. The CDR3 runs to 13 residues. The CDR3 nucleotides are TGTGCCTGGAGTAACAGGGATAATTCACCCCTCCACTTT. Translating it yields CAWSNRDNSPLHF.

This clone was seen only once. The genes are TRBV7-8 and TRBJ1-2, with 7 nucleotides matching TRBD1. V gave up 5 bases and J gave up 7 bases; unmatched junction bases: 16. Germline CDR1 is SGHVS and CDR2 is FQNEAQ. The CDR3 totals 16 residues. The CDR3 is CASSPNNPQGSRGYTF. In nucleotides, the CDR3 is TGTGCCAGCAGCCCCAATAATCCACAGGGGAGTCGTGGCTACACCTTC.

The chain uses TRBV5-1 and TRBJ2-1; no definite D call. V gave up 4 bases and J gave up 7 bases, with 9 bases separating them. The CDR3 spans 12 residues. Germline V lookup: CDR1 SGHRS, CDR2 YFSETQ. CDR3 protein: CASSIPGNEQFF. In DNA, the CDR3 is TGCGCCAGCAGCATACCCGGGAATGAGCAGTTCTTC.

The chain is built from TRBV5-6 and TRBJ2-1, with D perhaps matching TRBD2 (5 bases). Trimming shortened V by 2 bases and J by 6 bases, and 15 bases separated the two germline ends. The germline V gene encodes CDR1 SGHDT and CDR2 YYEEEE. The CDR3 has 15 residues. This CDR3 is CASSFLRGNLNEQFF. The CDR3 nucleotides are TGTGCCAGCAGCTTCCTACGGGGAAATCTCAATGAGCAGTTCTTC.

The chain links TRBV19 to TRBJ1-1; no reliable D call. The germline CDR1 and CDR2 sequences are LNHDA and SQIVND (reference sequence). This CDR3 region has 15 residues. V was shortened by 6 bases and J by 0 bases, with 14 bases between the two germline ends. CDR3 protein: CASRLGEGMNTEAFF. The DNA of the CDR3 is TGTGCCAGTAGACTTGGGGAGGGCATGAACACTGAAGCTTTCTTT. Together with reference TRBV19 and TRBJ1-1, the CDR3 gives the full variable domain: DGGITQSPKYLFRKEGQNVTLSCEQNLNHDAMYWYRQDPGQGLRLIYYSQIVNDFQKGDIAEGYSVSREKKESFPLTVTSAQKNPTAFYLCASRLGEGMNTEAFFGQGTRLTVV.

This chain connects TRBV7-2 to TRBJ2-2, with 12 nucleotides matching TRBD1. The germline V gene has CDR1 SGHTA and CDR2 FQGNSA. CDR3 length equals 17 residues. V was clipped by 0 bases and J by 7 bases; unmatched bases: 6. CDR3 region: CASSLAGTGGADGELFF. The CDR3 DNA reads as TGTGCCAGCAGCTTAGCCGGGACAGGGGGCGCAGACGGGGAGCTGTTTTTT.

Only a few counts were recorded for this clone. The chain uses TRBV10-1 and TRBJ2-1; TRBD1 matches 10 bases. The V gene's germline CDR1 is WNHNN and CDR2 SYGVQD (reference sequence). CDR3 size: 13 residues. Unmatched junction bases numbered 2, after V lost 5 bases and J lost 7 bases. The CDR3 loop is CASSWGQGNEQFF. The CDR3 DNA follows: TGCGCCAGCAGTTGGGGACAGGGGAATGAGCAGTTCTTC.

The chain couples TRBV6-6 to TRBJ2-3; 12 nucleotides agree with TRBD1. J lost 4 bases, V lost 5 bases, and 7 bases had no gene match. The length of the CDR3 is 16 residues. Germline V CDR1 and CDR2: MNHNY, SVGAGI (reference sequence). The CDR3 region has the DNA TGTGCCAGCAGTCCGAGGGACAGGGGGCGGGCAGATACGCAGTATTTT. Translation: CASSPRDRGRADTQYF.

The V gene is TRBV29-1, the J gene TRBJ2-7; 7 positions agree with TRBD2. Germline V gene sequence: CDR1 SQVTM, CDR2 ANQGSEA. This CDR3 has 12 residues. The junction had 5 bases not matched to a gene; V was cut back by 6 bases and J by 3 bases. CDR3 residues: CSVSRGVYEQYF. The CDR3 region has the DNA TGCAGCGTCAGTCGGGGGGTCTACGAGCAGTACTTC.